This T cell receptor (beta chain) originates from a study of beta chain features in type 1 diabetes. Study findings and constraints: In patients and controls equally, PCR might favor templates that are shorter. Patients with Type 1 diabetes showed moderately but significantly shorter TCRB CDR3s in all four CD4+ subsets.

The CDR3 runs to 14 residues. V lost 0 bases and J lost 3; bases outside the gene matches: 0. The germline V gene encodes CDR1 MNHEY and CDR2 SVGAGI. The isolated RNA, all of it, was reverse transcribed, so expressed TCRB transcripts were what got sequenced. Method: immunoSEQ multiplex PCR; TCRdb's copy keeps in-frame clones and lacks some. The sample comprises 640,000 or so clones, roughly 13% of which are singletons, and 0.022% rests with the top ten. Of note for this clone: Its antigen is unidentified. This sample also contains other DNA sequences that code for the same CDR3.

The sample comprised naive CD4+ T cells from blood. The source is a man younger than 35 with type 1 diabetes. The V call is TRBV6-5, the J call TRBJ2-7; 9 positions agree with TRBD1. The CDR3 DNA reads as TGTGCCAGCAGTTACTCGGACAGGGGCTACGAGCAGTACTTC. It yields the protein CASSYSDRGYEQYF.